A selection of T cell receptor beta chains follows, all from one sample in a study of blood T cells in healthy people across ages. TCRdb independently ran MiXCR on the 5' RACE reads; one entry per CDR3 protein. The sample contains hundreds of thousands of distinct CDR3 sequences, roughly 40% of which appear only once. The sample was blood. These receptors all come from a man between 18 and 29 years old in good health. Both conserved end residues are part of each CDR3.

j_call: TRBJ1-5
v_call: TRBV6-2/TRBV6-3
cdr3_aa: CASSPTGQRNQPQHF

j_call: TRBJ2-1
v_call: TRBV14
cdr3_aa: CASSHLTSGGLNEQFF

j_call: TRBJ2-1
v_call: TRBV7-9
cdr3_aa: CASSFPDTTSYEQFF

j_call: TRBJ1-5
v_call: TRBV20-1
cdr3_aa: CSANLLGEVNQPQHF

j_call: TRBJ2-5
v_call: TRBV18
cdr3_aa: CASSDRGEGETQYF

j_call: TRBJ1-1
v_call: TRBV20-1
cdr3_aa: CSARQTTGNTEAFF

j_call: TRBJ2-1
v_call: TRBV9
cdr3_aa: CASSDDRSSYNEQFF

j_call: TRBJ1-2
v_call: TRBV29-1
cdr3_aa: CSVATGYGYTF

j_call: TRBJ2-3
v_call: TRBV12-3/TRBV12-4
cdr3_aa: CASSPDRYTDTQYF

j_call: TRBJ2-1
v_call: TRBV5-1
cdr3_aa: CASSFQGSSYNEQFF

j_call: TRBJ2-1
v_call: TRBV27
cdr3_aa: CASSPPRGQYNEQFF

j_call: TRBJ2-5
v_call: TRBV5-1
cdr3_aa: CASTRDAQETQYF

j_call: TRBJ1-2
v_call: TRBV7-2
cdr3_aa: CASSLPDGSYGYTF

j_call: TRBJ2-7
v_call: TRBV7-9
cdr3_aa: CASSTDNYEQYF

j_call: TRBJ2-7
v_call: TRBV7-2
cdr3_aa: CASSLAQGKSYEQYF

j_call: TRBJ2-3
v_call: TRBV7-2
cdr3_aa: CASSLGLAKSTDTQYF

j_call: TRBJ1-5
v_call: TRBV15
cdr3_aa: CATSRDRNRAQPQHF

j_call: TRBJ1-5
v_call: TRBV12-3/TRBV12-4
cdr3_aa: CASSLARDSGQPQHF

j_call: TRBJ1-2
v_call: TRBV5-5
cdr3_aa: CAGSPGPINYGYTF

j_call: TRBJ2-3
v_call: TRBV18
cdr3_aa: CASSPGTEGPTDTQYF

j_call: TRBJ1-5
v_call: TRBV20-1
cdr3_aa: CSAPPGTEYSNQPQHF

j_call: TRBJ2-7
v_call: TRBV18
cdr3_aa: CASSPPPSGEYEQYF

j_call: TRBJ2-3
v_call: TRBV12-5
cdr3_aa: CASGKTLGTYGDTQYF

j_call: TRBJ1-1
v_call: TRBV5-8
cdr3_aa: CASSSFLGAFF

j_call: TRBJ2-3
v_call: TRBV7-8
cdr3_aa: CASSPRQGAADTQYF

j_call: TRBJ1-2
v_call: TRBV20-1
cdr3_aa: CSARIGTGGAKGYTF

j_call: TRBJ1-2
v_call: TRBV5-1
cdr3_aa: CASSVGTENGYTF

j_call: TRBJ1-1
v_call: TRBV19
cdr3_aa: CASSIRTARGTEAFF

j_call: TRBJ1-1
v_call: TRBV5-1
cdr3_aa: CASSLKAGQTYTEAFF

j_call: NA
v_call: TRBV7-8
cdr3_aa: CASSLGDATEQYF

j_call: TRBJ2-1
v_call: TRBV7-9
cdr3_aa: CASRGRGADSYNEQFF

j_call: TRBJ2-5
v_call: TRBV19
cdr3_aa: CASSGPGPQETQYF

j_call: TRBJ2-3
v_call: TRBV20-1
cdr3_aa: CSAHRGPLLTDTQYF

j_call: TRBJ1-5
v_call: TRBV7-2
cdr3_aa: CASSLVGAQGQPQHF

j_call: TRBJ1-1
v_call: TRBV9
cdr3_aa: CASSSPTEAFF

j_call: TRBJ1-5
v_call: TRBV10-3
cdr3_aa: CAISEGAEGPQHF

j_call: TRBJ1-5
v_call: TRBV5-1
cdr3_aa: CASSLITGGKSPLHQPQHF

j_call: TRBJ2-1
v_call: TRBV10-3
cdr3_aa: CATLDRGSYNEQFF